These 18 T cell receptor beta chains share one sample of origin, sequenced in a study of CD8 T cells in Susac syndrome. With random hexamers, reverse transcription was performed on about 0.5 to 1 ug of RNA. TCRdb analysed the immunoSEQ multiplex PCR reads with MiXCR anew, one entry per CDR3 protein. Among about 440,000 distinct CDR3 sequences listed, more than 70% were seen once. Material for sequencing was CD8+ T cells from PBMCs. The origin of the receptors is a human donor with multiple sclerosis.

The gene calls are TRBV11-2 and TRBJ1-1; no clear D. Trimming removed 4 bases from V and 5 bases from J, with 20 bases in between. Germline-derived CDR1 and CDR2 are SGHAT and FQNNGV. The CDR3 is 16 amino acids. CDR3 nucleotides: TGTGCCAGCAGCTCCATCTGGCGGGCCGGTGAAACTGAAGCTTTCTTT. Encoded protein: CASSSIWRAGETEAFF.

With regard to this clonotype: One end of the junction varies from germline; a read error may be responsible. The chain is built from TRBV6-2 or TRBV6-3 and TRBJ2-2, with 12 bases matching TRBD2. This CDR3 has 16 residues. Germline assignment: CDR1 MNHEY and CDR2 SVGEGT. The CDR3 reads CASIKLAGGNTGELFF. The CDR3 region has the DNA TGCGCCAGCATCAAACTAGCGGGAGGGAACACCGGGGAGCTGTTTTTT.

The chain couples TRBV4-1 to TRBJ2-7, with D perhaps given as TRBD1 or TRBD2 (6 bases each). CDR1 is MGHRA, CDR2 YSYEKL, per germline. Trimming took 3 bases from V and 4 from J, leaving 16 bases between them. The CDR3 is made up of 15 amino acids. DNA of the CDR3: TGCGCCAGCAGCCAGGAGGCCAGGGGAGGTTACGAGCAGTACTTC. This encodes CASSQEARGGYEQYF.

The chain recombines TRBV30 with TRBJ2-7, with D possibly called TRBD1 or TRBD2 (6 bases each). CDR1 GTSNPN and CDR2 SVGIG come from the germline V gene (reference sequence). V lost 0 bases, J lost 9 bases, and 15 bases lay in between. The CDR3 is 13 residues long. As DNA, the CDR3 is TGTGCCTGGAGTGTAGGGACGGGGGCGTCGCAGTACTTC. Amino acid sequence: CAWSVGTGASQYF.

The chain has TRBV30 and TRBJ2-1; D remains ambiguous. Germline-derived CDR1 and CDR2 are GTSNPN and SVGIG (reference sequence). This CDR3 region has 15 residues. Trimming shortened V by 0 bases and J by 1 base, and 10 bases separated the two germline ends. The CDR3: CAWSVDIPSYNEQFF. In DNA form, the CDR3 reads TGTGCCTGGAGTGTCGACATACCATCCTACAATGAGCAGTTCTTC.

This chain links TRBV29-1 with TRBJ1-2, with a possible D match to TRBD1 (6 bases). CDR1 is SQVTM and CDR2 is ANQGSEA in the germline V gene. The CDR3 has 10 residues. The CDR3 sequence: CSVPGEGYTF. The DNA of the CDR3 is TGCAGTGTCCCAGGGGAAGGCTACACCTTC. Full variable domain (remainder filled in from reference TRBV29-1 and TRBJ1-2): SAVISQKPSRDICQRGTSLTIQCQVDSQVTMMFWYRQQPGQSLTLIATANQGSEATYESGFVIDKFPISRPNLTFSTLTVSNMSPEDSSIYLCSVPGEGYTFGSGTRLTVV.

The chain links TRBV19 to TRBJ1-1, with 7 positions matching TRBD1. The junction had 17 bases not matched to a gene; V was cut back by 3 bases and J by 1 base. This CDR3 is 19 amino acids long. Germline CDR1 and CDR2: LNHDA and SQIVND (reference sequence). Here the CDR3 reads CASSIPPDLGQAGNTEAFF. In DNA, the CDR3 is TGTGCCAGTAGTATTCCACCGGATCTTGGACAGGCCGGGAACACTGAAGCTTTCTTT.

The CDR3 spells CASSPVAGANQPQHF. The CDR3 DNA follows: TGTGCCAGCAGCCCCGTAGCAGGCGCTAATCAGCCCCAGCATTTT. The chain employs TRBV27 and TRBJ1-5; D unclear. The germline V gene has CDR1 MNHEY and CDR2 SMNVEV (reference sequence). V lost 6 bases and J lost 4, with 16 bases in between. There are 15 residues in the CDR3.

V and J are TRBV4-1 and TRBJ2-7, with no clear D. The germline gives CDR1 MGHRA, CDR2 YSYEKL. Trimming cost V 0 bases and J 0 bases, with 9 bases left between them. The CDR3 consists of 15 residues. The CDR3 region has the DNA TGCGCCAGCAGCCAAGAGTCAGAGACCTCCTACGAGCAGTACTTC. Amino acid sequence: CASSQESETSYEQYF.

This chain links TRBV18 with TRBJ2-5; tentative D call: TRBD2 (5 bases). Germline V gene sequence: CDR1 KGHSH, CDR2 LQKENI. The CDR3 is made up of 16 amino acids. The V gene lost 3 bases and the J gene lost 2 bases, with 16 bases spanning the gap. The CDR3 DNA reads TGTGCCAGCTCACCCAAGAACCTTACTAGGCAAGAGACCCAGTACTTC. As protein: CASSPKNLTRQETQYF.

For the CDR3, the DNA is TGTGCCAGCAGCCTGGAGGCGGGTCCCACAGATACGCAGTATTTT. It encodes CASSLEAGPTDTQYF. V is TRBV5-4 and J is TRBJ2-3; TRBD2 is a possible D gene (5 bases). V gave up 4 bases and J gave up 2 bases, with 14 bases separating them. Germline V gene sequence: CDR1 SGHNT, CDR2 YYREEE (reference sequence). The CDR3 runs 15 residues.

This chain uses TRBV5-5 with TRBJ1-1; tentative D call: TRBD1 (6 bases). The V end lost 1 base, the J end lost 8 bases, and 15 bases lay between the germline ends. Germline CDR1 is SGHKS and CDR2 is YYEKEE (reference sequence). The CDR3 totals 14 residues. CDR3 residues: CASSLWDTHPEAFF. As DNA, the CDR3 is TGTGCCAGCAGCTTGTGGGACACCCACCCGGAAGCTTTCTTT.

This clonotype has just a few counts. The chain employs TRBV4-2 and TRBJ1-5; D ambiguous. Trimming removed 0 bases from V and 4 bases from J, with 4 bases in between. CDR3 size: 13 residues. CDR1 LGHNA and CDR2 YNFKEQ come from the germline V gene. CDR3 sequence reads: CASSQDGNQPQHF. In DNA form, the CDR3 reads TGTGCCAGCAGCCAAGACGGTAATCAGCCCCAGCATTTT.

The V and J genes are TRBV19 and TRBJ1-2; maybe TRBD1 (5 bases). V was clipped by 5 bases and J by 0 bases, with 13 bases between them. This CDR3 comprises 15 residues. From germline, CDR1 is LNHDA and CDR2 SQIVND (reference sequence). Here the CDR3 reads CASSPPREANYGYTF. The CDR3 DNA reads TGTGCCAGTAGTCCGCCCAGGGAGGCTAACTATGGCTACACCTTC.

This chain links TRBV11-2 with TRBJ2-5, with TRBD2 identical over 14 bases. The trim removed 4 bases at V and 5 bases at J, leaving 3 bases unmatched. The CDR3 runs 15 residues. Germline V lookup: CDR1 SGHAT, CDR2 FQNNGV. CDR3 nucleotides: TGTGCCAGCAGCTGGACTAGCGGGGGGAAGGAGACCCAGTACTTC. Translated: CASSWTSGGKETQYF.

The rearrangement uses TRBV29-1 and TRBJ2-6, with TRBD1 matching over 7 bases. The trim removed 4 bases at V and 0 bases at J, leaving 12 bases unmatched. The CDR3 runs to 18 residues. In germline, CDR1 is SQVTM, CDR2 ANQGSEA. CDR3 residues: CSVVGGSPSSSGANVLTF. The CDR3, as DNA: TGCAGCGTTGTAGGGGGCAGCCCAAGTAGCTCTGGGGCCAACGTCCTGACTTTC.

This clonotype was counted a few times. The J gene is TRBJ2-7, the V gene TRBV27, with D unresolved. Looked up from germline, CDR1 is MNHEY and CDR2 is SMNVEV (reference sequence). The CDR3 is 13 amino acids. Trimming stripped 3 bases from V and 2 bases from J, with 8 bases between. The CDR3 protein is CASSLYATYEQYF. The CDR3 bases are TGTGCCAGCAGTTTGTATGCAACCTACGAGCAGTACTTC.

The V and J genes are TRBV7-9 and TRBJ2-4; possibly TRBD2 for D (6 bases). CDR1 and CDR2 from the germline V gene are SEHNR and FQNEAQ (reference sequence). V lost 5 bases and J lost 4, with 12 bases in between. The CDR3 is made up of 14 amino acids. The CDR3 DNA reads as TGTGCCAGCAGCCCGCCGGAGGGAAAAAACATTCAGTACTTC. Protein: CASSPPEGKNIQYF. The full variable domain, in which reference TRBV7-9 and TRBJ2-4 provide the parts outside the CDR3, is DTGVSQNPRHKITKRGQNVTFRCDPISEHNRLYWYRQTLGQGPEFLTYFQNEAQLEKSRLLSDRFSAERPKGSFSTLEIQRTEQGDSAMYLCASSPPEGKNIQYFGAGTRLSVL.